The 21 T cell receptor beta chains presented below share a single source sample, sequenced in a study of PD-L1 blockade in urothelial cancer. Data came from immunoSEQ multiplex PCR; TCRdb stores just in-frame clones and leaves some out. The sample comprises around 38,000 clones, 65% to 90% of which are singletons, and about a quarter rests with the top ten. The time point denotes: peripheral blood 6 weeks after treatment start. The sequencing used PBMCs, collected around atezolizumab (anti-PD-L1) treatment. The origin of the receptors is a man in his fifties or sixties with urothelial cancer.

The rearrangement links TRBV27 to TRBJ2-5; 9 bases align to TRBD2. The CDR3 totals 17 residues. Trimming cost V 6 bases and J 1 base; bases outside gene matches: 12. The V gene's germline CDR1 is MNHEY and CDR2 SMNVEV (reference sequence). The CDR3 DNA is TGTGCCAGCAGGAAGTTCGTGGTAGCGGGGGCCCAAGAGACCCAGTACTTC. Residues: CASRKFVVAGAQETQYF.

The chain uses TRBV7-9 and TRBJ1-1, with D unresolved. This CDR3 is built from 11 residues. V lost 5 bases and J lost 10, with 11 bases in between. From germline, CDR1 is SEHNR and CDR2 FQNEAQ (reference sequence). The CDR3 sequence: CASSPTLVAFF. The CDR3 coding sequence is TGTGCCAGCAGCCCTACCTTAGTAGCTTTCTTT.

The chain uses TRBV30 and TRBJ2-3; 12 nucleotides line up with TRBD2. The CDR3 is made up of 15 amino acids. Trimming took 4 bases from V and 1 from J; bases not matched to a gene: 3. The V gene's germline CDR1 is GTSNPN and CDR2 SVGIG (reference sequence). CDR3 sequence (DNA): TGTGCCTGGACTAGCGGGGGGGCCGGCACAGATACGCAGTATTTT. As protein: CAWTSGGAGTDTQYF.

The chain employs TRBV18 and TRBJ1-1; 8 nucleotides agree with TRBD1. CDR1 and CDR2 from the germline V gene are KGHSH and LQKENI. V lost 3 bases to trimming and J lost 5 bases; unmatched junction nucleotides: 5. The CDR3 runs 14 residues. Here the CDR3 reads CASSPTGVGTEAFF. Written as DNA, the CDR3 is TGTGCCAGCTCACCGACAGGGGTGGGGACTGAAGCTTTCTTT.

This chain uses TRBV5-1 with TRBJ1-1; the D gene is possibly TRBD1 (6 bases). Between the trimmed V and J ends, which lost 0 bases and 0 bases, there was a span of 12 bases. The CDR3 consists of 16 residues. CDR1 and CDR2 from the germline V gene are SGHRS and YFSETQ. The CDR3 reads CASSLGWTAMNTEAFF. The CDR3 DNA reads TGCGCCAGCAGCTTGGGATGGACAGCCATGAACACTGAAGCTTTCTTT.

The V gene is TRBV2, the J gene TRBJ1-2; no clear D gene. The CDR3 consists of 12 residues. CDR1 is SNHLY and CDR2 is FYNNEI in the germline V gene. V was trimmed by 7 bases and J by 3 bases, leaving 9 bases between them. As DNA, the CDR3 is TGTGCCAGCAAGCGGGTGGACTATGGCTACACCTTC. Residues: CASKRVDYGYTF.

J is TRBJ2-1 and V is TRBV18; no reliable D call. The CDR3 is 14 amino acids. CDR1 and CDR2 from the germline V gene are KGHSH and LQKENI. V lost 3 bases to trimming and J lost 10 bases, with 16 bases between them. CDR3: CASSPTGPNPEQFF. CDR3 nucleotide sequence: TGTGCCAGCTCACCGACGGGTCCAAATCCGGAGCAGTTCTTC.

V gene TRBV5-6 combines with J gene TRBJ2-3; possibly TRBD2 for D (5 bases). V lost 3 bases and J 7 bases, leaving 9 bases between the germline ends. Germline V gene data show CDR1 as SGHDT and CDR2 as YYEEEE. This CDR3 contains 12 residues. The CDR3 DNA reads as TGTGCCAGCAGCTCGAGACTAAATACGCAGTATTTT. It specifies CASSSRLNTQYF.

CDR3 loop: CASSLLGTGAGNTIYF. The CDR3 nucleotides are TGTGCCAGCAGCTTATTGGGAACAGGGGCAGGAAACACCATATATTTT. The chain carries TRBV7-3 and TRBJ1-3; 7 bases are shared with TRBD1. The CDR3 length is 16 residues. The germline gives CDR1 SGHTA, CDR2 FQGTGA. Trimming took 2 bases from V and 4 from J; bases not matched to a gene: 8.

CDR3 nucleotide sequence: TGTGCCAGCCCAACGGGGGGAGGGGGCACCGGGGAGCTGTTTTTT. Encoded protein: CASPTGGGGTGELFF. The chain carries TRBV11-2 and TRBJ2-2; tentatively, D is TRBD2 (7 bases). V lost 8 bases to trimming and J lost 4 bases, with 17 bases between them. This CDR3 region has 15 residues. CDR1 is SGHAT, CDR2 FQNNGV, per germline.

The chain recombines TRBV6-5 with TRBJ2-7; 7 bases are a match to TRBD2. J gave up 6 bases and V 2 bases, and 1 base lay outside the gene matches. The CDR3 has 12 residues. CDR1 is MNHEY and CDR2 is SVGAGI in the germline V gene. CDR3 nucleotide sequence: TGTGCCAGCAGTTACGTAGCGGGCGAGCAGTACTTC. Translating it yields CASSYVAGEQYF.

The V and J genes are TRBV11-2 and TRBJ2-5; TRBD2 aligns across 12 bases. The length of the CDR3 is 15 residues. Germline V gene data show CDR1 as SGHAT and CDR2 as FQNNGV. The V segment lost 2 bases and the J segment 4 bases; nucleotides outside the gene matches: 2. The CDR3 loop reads CASSLLAGGLETQYF. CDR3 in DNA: TGTGCCAGCAGCTTACTAGCGGGAGGGTTAGAGACCCAGTACTTC. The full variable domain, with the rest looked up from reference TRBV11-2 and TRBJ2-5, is EAGVAQSPRYKIIEKRQSVAFWCNPISGHATLYWYQQILGQGPKLLIQFQNNGVVDDSQLPKDRFSAERLKGVDSTLKIQPAKLEDSAVYLCASSLLAGGLETQYFGPGTRLLVL.

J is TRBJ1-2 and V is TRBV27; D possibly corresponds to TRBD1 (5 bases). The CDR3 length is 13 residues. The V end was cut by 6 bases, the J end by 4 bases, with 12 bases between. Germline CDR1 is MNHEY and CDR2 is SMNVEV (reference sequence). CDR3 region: CASSLDRRYGYTF. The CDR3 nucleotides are TGTGCCAGCAGCCTAGACAGACGCTATGGCTACACCTTC.

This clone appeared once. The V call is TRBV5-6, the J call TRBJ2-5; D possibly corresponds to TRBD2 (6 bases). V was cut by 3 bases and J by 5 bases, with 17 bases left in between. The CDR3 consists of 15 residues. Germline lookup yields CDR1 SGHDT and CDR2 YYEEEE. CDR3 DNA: TGTGCCAGCAGCTCCTACGGGAGCCCGCGGGAGACCCAGTACTTC. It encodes CASSSYGSPRETQYF.

The CDR3 DNA reads TGTGCCAGCAGCTTAACGACAGGGGCCACTGAAAAACTGTTTTTT. Protein: CASSLTTGATEKLFF. The gene calls are TRBV5-6 and TRBJ1-4, with 8 bases lining up with TRBD1. Unmatched junction bases numbered 7, after V lost 2 bases and J lost 7 bases. The CDR3 is made up of 15 amino acids. Germline V gene sequence: CDR1 SGHDT, CDR2 YYEEEE.

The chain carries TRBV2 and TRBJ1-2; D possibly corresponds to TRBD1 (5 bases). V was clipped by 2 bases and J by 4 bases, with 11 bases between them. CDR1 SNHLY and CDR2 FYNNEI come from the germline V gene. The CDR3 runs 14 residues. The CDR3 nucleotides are TGTGCCAGCAGTGAACGAGACAGACTCTATGGCTACACCTTC. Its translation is CASSERDRLYGYTF.

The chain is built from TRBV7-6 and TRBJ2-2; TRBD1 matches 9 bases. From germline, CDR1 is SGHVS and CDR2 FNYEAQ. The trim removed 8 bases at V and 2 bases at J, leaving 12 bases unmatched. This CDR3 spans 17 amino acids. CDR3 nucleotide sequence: TGTGCCAGCTCTGGGACAGGGACTCACCAAAACACCGGGGAGCTGTTTTTT. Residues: CASSGTGTHQNTGELFF.

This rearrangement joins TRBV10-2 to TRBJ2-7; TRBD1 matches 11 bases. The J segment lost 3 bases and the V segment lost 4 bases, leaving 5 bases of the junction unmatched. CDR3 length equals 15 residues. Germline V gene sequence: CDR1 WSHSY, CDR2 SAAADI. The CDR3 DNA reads TGCGCCAGCAGTGTTCCCGGGACAGGGGGCTACGAGCAGTACTTC. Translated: CASSVPGTGGYEQYF.

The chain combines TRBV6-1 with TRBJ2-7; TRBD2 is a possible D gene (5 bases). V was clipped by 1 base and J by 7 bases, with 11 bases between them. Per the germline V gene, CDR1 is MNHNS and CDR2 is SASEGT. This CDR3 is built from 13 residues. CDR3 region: CASSEGPLGEQYF. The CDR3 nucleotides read TGTGCCAGCAGTGAAGGACCACTAGGGGAGCAGTACTTC.

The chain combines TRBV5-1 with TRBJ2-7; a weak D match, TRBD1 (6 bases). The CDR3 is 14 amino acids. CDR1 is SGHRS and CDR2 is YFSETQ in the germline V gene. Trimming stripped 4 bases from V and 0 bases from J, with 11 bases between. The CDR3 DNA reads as TGCGCCAGCAGCCCCGGGACATCCTCCTACGAGCAGTACTTC. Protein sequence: CASSPGTSSYEQYF.

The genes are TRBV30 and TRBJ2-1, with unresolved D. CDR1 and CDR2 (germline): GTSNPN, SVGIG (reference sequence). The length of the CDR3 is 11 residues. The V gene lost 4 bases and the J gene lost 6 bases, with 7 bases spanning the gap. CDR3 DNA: TGTGCCTGGAAGTTCGGCAATGAGCAGTTCTTC. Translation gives CAWKFGNEQFF.